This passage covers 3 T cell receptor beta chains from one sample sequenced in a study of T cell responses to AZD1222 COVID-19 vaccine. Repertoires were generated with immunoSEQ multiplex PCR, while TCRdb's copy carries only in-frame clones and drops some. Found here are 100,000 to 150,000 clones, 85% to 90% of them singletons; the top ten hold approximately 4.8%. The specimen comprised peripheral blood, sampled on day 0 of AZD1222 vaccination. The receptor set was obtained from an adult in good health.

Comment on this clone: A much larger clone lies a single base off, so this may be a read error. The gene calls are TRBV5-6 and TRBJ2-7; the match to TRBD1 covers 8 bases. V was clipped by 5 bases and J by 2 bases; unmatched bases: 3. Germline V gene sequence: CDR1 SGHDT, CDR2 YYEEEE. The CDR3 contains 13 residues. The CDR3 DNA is TGTGCCAGCAGTCGGACAGGGACCTACGAGCAGTACTTC. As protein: CASSRTGTYEQYF.

CDR3 bases: TGTGCCAGCAGCCTGGGACGGGAGTGGGGCAATCAGCCCCAGCATTTT. It codes for CASSLGREWGNQPQHF. The chain links TRBV5-8 to TRBJ1-5; D is possibly TRBD1 (5 bases). Per germline, CDR1 SGHTS and CDR2 YDEGEE. CDR3 size: 16 residues. Trimming cost V 4 bases and J 2 bases, with 16 bases left between them.

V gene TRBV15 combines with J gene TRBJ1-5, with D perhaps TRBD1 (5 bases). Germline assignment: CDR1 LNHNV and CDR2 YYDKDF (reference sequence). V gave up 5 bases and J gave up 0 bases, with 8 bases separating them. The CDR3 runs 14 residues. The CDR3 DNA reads TGTGCCACCAGCCCAGACAGTAGCAATCAGCCCCAGCATTTT. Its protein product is CATSPDSSNQPQHF.